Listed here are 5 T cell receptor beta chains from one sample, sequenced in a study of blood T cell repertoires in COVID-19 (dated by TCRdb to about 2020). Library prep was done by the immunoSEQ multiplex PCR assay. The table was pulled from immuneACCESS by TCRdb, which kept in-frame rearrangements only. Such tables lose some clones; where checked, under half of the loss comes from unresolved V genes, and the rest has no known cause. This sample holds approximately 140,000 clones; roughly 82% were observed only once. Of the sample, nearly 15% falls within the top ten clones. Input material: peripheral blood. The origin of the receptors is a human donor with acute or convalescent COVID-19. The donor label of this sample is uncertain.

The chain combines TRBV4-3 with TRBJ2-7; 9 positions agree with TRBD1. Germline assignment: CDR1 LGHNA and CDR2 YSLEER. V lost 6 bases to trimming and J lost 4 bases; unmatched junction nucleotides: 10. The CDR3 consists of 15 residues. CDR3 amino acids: CASSSDRGEVYEQYF. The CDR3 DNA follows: TGCGCCAGCAGTTCGGACAGGGGTGAGGTGTACGAGCAGTACTTC.

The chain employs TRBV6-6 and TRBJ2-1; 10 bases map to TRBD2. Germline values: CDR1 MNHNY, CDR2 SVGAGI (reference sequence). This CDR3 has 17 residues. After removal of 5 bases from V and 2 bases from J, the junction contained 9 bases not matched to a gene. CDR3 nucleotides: TGTGCCAGCAGTCCCCTAGCGGGGGAGAGAGCCTACAATGAGCAGTTCTTC. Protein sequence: CASSPLAGERAYNEQFF.

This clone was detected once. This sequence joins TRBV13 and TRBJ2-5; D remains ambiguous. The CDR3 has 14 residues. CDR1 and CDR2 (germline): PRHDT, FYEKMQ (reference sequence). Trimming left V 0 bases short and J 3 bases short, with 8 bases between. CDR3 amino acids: CASSLGQIEETQYF. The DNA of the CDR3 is TGTGCCAGCAGCTTAGGACAGATTGAAGAGACCCAGTACTTC.

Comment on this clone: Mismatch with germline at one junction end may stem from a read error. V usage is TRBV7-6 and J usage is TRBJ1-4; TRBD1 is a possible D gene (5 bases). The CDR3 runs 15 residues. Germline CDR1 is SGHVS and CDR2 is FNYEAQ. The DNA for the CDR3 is TGTGCCGGCAGCTTAAAGGGGCAGCTGAATGAAAAACTGTTTTTT. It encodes CAGSLKGQLNEKLFF.

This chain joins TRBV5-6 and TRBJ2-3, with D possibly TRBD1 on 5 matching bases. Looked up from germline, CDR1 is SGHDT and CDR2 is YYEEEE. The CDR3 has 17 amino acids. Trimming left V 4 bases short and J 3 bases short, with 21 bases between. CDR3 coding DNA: TGTGCCAGCAGCGAGGACGGCAGGGAATTTGGGACAGATACGCAGTATTTT. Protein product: CASSEDGREFGTDTQYF.